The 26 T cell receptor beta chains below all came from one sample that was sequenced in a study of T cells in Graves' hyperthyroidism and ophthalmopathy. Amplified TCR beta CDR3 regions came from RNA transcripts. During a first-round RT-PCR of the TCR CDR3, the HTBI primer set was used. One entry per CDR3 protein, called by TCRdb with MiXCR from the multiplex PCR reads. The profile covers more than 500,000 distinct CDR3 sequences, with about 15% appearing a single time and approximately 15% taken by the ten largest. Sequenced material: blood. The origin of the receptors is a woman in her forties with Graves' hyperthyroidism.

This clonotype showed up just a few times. Here the CDR3 DNA reads TGTGCCAGCACGGTGGTAGCAGGCACAGATACGCAGTATTTT. It yields the protein CASTVVAGTDTQYF. This chain connects TRBV6-1 to TRBJ2-3; D not resolved. Trimming left V 7 bases short and J 1 base short, with 12 bases between. CDR3 size: 14 residues. In germline, CDR1 is MNHNS, CDR2 SASEGT.

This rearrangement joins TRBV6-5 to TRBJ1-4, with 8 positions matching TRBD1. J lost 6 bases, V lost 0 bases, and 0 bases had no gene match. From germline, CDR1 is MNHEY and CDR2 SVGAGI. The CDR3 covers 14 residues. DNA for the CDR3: TGTGCCAGCAGTTACTCGACAGGGGATGAAAAACTGTTTTTT. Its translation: CASSYSTGDEKLFF.

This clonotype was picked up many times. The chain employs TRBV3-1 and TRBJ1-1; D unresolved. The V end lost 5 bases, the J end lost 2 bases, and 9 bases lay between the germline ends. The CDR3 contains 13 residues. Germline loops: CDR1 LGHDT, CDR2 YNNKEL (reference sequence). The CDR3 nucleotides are TGTGCCAGCAGCTACACGGGAAACACTGAAGCTTTCTTT. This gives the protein CASSYTGNTEAFF.

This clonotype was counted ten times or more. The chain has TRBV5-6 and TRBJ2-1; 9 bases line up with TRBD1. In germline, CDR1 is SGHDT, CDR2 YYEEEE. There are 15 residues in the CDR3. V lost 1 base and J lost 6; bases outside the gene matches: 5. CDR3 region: CASSLIQGAGNEQFF. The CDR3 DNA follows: TGTGCCAGCAGCTTGATACAGGGGGCTGGCAATGAGCAGTTCTTC.

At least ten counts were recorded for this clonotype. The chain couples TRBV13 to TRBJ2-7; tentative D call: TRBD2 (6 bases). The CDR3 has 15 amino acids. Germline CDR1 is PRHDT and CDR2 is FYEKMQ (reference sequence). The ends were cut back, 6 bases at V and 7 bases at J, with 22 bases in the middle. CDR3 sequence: CASSRLAEGVREQYF. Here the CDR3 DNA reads TGTGCCAGCAGTCGACTTGCGGAGGGCGTGAGGGAGCAGTACTTC.

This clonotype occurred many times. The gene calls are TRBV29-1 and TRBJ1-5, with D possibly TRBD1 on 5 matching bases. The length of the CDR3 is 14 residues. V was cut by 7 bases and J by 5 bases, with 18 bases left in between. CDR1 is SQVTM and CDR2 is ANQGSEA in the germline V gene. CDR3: CSARVGGVDQPQHF. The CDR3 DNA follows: TGCAGCGCCAGGGTTGGGGGGGTGGATCAGCCCCAGCATTTT.

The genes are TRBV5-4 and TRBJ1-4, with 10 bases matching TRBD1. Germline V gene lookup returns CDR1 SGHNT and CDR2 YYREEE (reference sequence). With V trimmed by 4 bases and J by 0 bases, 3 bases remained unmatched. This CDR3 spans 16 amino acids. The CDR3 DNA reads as TGTGCCAGCAGCCCCGGGACAGGGGCAACTAATGAAAAACTGTTTTTT. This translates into CASSPGTGATNEKLFF.

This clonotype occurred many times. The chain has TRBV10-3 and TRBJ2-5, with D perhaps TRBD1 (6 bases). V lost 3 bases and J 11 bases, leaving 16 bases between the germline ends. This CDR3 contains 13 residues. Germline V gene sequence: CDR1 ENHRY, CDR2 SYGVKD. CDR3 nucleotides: TGTGCCATCAGTGACGTTGGGACAATCGGACAGTACTTC. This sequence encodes CAISDVGTIGQYF.

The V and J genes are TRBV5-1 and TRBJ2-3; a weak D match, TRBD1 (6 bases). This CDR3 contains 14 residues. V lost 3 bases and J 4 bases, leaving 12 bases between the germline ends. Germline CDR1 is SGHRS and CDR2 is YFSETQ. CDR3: CASSSQGSADTQYF. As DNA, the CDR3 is TGCGCCAGCAGCTCACAGGGATCGGCAGATACGCAGTATTTT.

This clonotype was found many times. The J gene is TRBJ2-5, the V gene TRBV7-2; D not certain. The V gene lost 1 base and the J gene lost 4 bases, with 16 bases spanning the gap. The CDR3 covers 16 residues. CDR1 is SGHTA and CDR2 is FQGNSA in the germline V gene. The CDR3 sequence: CASSLVGPRGRETQYF. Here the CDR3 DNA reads TGTGCCAGCAGCTTAGTAGGGCCACGCGGCAGAGAGACCCAGTACTTC.

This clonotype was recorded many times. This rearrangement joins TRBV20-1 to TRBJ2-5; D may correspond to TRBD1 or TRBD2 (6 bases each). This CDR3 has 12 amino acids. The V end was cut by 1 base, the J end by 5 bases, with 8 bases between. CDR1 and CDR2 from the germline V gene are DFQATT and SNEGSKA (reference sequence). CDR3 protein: CSARGGGETQYF. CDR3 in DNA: TGCAGTGCTAGAGGAGGGGGGGAGACCCAGTACTTC.

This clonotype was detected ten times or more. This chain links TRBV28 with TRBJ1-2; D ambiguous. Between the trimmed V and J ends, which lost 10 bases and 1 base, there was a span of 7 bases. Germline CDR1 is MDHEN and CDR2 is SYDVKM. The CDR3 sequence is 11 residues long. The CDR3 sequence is CATTLNYGYTF. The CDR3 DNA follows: TGTGCCACCACCCTTAACTATGGCTACACCTTC.

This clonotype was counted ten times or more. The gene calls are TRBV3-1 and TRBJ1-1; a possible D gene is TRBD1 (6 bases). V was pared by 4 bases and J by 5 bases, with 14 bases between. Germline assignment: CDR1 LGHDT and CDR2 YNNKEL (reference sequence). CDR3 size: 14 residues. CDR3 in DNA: TGTGCCAGCAGCCCCATGACAGGCGGGACTGAAGCTTTCTTT. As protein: CASSPMTGGTEAFF.

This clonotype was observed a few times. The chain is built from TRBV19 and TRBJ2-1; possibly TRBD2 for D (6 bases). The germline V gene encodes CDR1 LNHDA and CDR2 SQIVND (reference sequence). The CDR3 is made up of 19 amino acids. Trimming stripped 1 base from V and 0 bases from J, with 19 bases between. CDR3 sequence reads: CASSIAALARLSSYNEQFF. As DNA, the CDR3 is TGTGCCAGTAGTATAGCAGCGCTAGCGAGACTGAGCTCCTACAATGAGCAGTTCTTC.

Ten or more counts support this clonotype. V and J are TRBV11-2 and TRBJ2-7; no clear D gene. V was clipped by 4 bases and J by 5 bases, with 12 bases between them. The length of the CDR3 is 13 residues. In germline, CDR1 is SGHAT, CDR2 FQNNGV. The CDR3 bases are TGTGCCAGCAGCTCAACCTCCGGCCACGAGCAGTACTTC. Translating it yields CASSSTSGHEQYF.

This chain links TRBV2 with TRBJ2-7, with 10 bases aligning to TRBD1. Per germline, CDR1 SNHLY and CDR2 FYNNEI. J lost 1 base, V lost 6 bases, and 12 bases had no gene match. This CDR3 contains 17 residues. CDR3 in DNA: TGTGCCAGCAGGGTCCCGGGACAGGGGACGGCGTCCTACGAGCAGTACTTC. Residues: CASRVPGQGTASYEQYF.

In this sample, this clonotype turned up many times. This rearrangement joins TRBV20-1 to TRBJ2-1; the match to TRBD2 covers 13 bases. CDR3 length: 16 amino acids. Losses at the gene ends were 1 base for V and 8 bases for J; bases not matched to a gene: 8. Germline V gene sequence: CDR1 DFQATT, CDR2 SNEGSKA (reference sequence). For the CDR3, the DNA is TGCAGTGCTAGAGCAACTAGCGGGAGGGCCTCCGATGAGCAGTTCTTC. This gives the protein CSARATSGRASDEQFF.

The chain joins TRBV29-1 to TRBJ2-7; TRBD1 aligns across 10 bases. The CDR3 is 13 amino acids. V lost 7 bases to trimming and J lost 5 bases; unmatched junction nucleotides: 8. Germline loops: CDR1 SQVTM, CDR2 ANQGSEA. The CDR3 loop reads CSGTGQGGDEQYF. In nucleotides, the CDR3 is TGCAGCGGTACCGGACAGGGGGGAGACGAGCAGTACTTC.

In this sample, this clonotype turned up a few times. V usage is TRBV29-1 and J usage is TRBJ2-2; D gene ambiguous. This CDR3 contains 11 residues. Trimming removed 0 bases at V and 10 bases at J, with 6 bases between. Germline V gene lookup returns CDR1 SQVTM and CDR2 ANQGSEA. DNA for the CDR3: TGCAGCGTTGAAGAGGGTGTGGAGCTGTTTTTT. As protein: CSVEEGVELFF.

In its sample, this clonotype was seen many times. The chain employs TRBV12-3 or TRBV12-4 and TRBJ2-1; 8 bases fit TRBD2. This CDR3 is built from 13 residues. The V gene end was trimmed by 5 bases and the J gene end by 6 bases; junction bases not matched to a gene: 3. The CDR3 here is CASSKRELNEQFF. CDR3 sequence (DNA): TGTGCCAGCAGTAAGCGGGAGCTCAATGAGCAGTTCTTC.

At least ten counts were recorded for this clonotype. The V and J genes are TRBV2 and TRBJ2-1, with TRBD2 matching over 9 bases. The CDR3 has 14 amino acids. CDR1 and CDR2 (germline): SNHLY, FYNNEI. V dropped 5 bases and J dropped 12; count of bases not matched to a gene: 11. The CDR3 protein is CASSSLAGLQGQFF. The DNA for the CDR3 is TGTGCCAGCAGTTCGCTAGCGGGGTTGCAGGGGCAGTTCTTC.

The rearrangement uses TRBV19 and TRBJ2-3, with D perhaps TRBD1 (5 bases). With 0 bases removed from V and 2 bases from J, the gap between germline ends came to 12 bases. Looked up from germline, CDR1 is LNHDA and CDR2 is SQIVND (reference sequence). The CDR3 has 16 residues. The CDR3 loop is CASSIDGRGPTDTQYF. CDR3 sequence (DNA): TGTGCCAGTAGTATAGATGGAAGGGGCCCCACAGATACGCAGTATTTT. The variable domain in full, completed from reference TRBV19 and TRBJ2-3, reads DGGITQSPKYLFRKEGQNVTLSCEQNLNHDAMYWYRQDPGQGLRLIYYSQIVNDFQKGDIAEGYSVSREKKESFPLTVTSAQKNPTAFYLCASSIDGRGPTDTQYFGPGTRLTVL.

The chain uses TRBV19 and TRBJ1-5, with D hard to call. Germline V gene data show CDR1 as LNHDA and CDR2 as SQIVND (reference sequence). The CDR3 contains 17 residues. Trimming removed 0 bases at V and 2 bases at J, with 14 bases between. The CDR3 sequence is CASSIDPGGSGNQPQHF. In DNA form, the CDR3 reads TGTGCCAGTAGTATAGATCCTGGTGGTTCGGGCAATCAGCCCCAGCATTTT.

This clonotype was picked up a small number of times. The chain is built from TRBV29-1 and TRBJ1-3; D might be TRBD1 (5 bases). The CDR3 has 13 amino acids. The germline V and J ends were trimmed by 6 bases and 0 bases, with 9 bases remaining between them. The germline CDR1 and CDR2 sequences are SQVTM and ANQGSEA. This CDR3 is CSVQVDSGNTIYF. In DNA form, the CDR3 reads TGCAGCGTACAGGTAGACTCTGGAAACACCATATATTTT. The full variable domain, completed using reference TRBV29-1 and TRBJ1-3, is SAVISQKPSRDICQRGTSLTIQCQVDSQVTMMFWYRQQPGQSLTLIATANQGSEATYESGFVIDKFPISRPNLTFSTLTVSNMSPEDSSIYLCSVQVDSGNTIYFGEGSWLTVV.

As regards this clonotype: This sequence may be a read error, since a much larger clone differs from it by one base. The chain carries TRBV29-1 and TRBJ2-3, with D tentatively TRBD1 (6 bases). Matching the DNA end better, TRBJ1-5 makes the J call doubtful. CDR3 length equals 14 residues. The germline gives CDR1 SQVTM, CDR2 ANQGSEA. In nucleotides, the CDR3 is TGCAGCGTCACCGGGACACCTAACACAGATACGCAGCATTTT. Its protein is CSVTGTPNTDTQHF.

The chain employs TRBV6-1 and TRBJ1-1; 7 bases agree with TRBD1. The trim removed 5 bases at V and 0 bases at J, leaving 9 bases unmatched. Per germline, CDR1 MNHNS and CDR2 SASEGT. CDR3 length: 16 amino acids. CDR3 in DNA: TGTGCCAGCAGTTTTTCAGCCGGGACAGTGAACACTGAAGCTTTCTTT. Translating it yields CASSFSAGTVNTEAFF.